This entry describes one T cell receptor beta chain. Multiplex PCR in two rounds served to amplify TCR beta CDR3 from genomic DNA. TRBV and TRBJ genes each had their own specific primers in first-round PCR. Using its own MiXCR run on the multiplex PCR reads, TCRdb lists one record per CDR3 protein. This repertoire shows more than 30,000 distinct CDR3 sequences, 42% found once; its top ten account for over 15%. This record comes from a study of prognosis after radiotherapy for stage I lung cancer. About the research overall: Stage I non-small cell lung cancer patients, who were enrolled in Nanjing, China, joined the cohort between April 2018 and January 2019. Whereas some 13 patients had adenocarcinoma, squamous cell carcinoma was the tumor in about seven. None of the non-small cell lung cancer patients was considered medically operable.

V gave up 4 bases and J gave up 5 bases; unmatched junction bases: 13. There are 16 residues in the CDR3. CDR1 is SGHAT, CDR2 FQNNGV, per germline. The material was PBMCs, obtained before or after stereotactic body radiation therapy (not recorded which). The V gene is TRBV11-2, the J gene TRBJ2-7, with TRBD1 identical over 8 bases. This clonotype originated in a donor aged 50 or older with non-small cell lung cancer. The CDR3 nucleotides read TGTGCCAGCAGCTCAAAGACAGGGGTCTCGGTGGACGAGCAGTACTTC. Amino acids: CASSSKTGVSVDEQYF. Filled out from reference TRBV11-2 and TRBJ2-7, the complete variable domain reads EAGVAQSPRYKIIEKRQSVAFWCNPISGHATLYWYQQILGQGPKLLIQFQNNGVVDDSQLPKDRFSAERLKGVDSTLKIQPAKLEDSAVYLCASSSKTGVSVDEQYFGPGTRLTVT.